A single T cell receptor (beta chain) is shown here with its context. In TCRdb, the RACE reads were re-called with MiXCR into one record per CDR3 protein. The table records 89,000 or so distinct CDR3 sequences, about 8.5% of them present only once. Sample time point: pre-sensitization, week 0. Treatment noted: therapeutic diphenylcyclopropenone sensitization with weekly scalp DPC. The study extracted total RNA from unfractionated whole blood. This sample is part of a study of human T cells and chemical hapten exposure. CDR1 MNHNY and CDR2 SVGAGI come from the germline V gene (reference sequence). Trimming took 0 bases from V and 2 from J; bases not matched to a gene: 5. This CDR3 comprises 16 residues.

The chain recombines TRBV6-6 with TRBJ1-2, with 8 bases matching TRBD1. The clonotype was recovered from a man aged 35 to 55 with alopecia areata. Some clones in this sample may be carry-over from other donors' samples. Specimen: whole blood, collected in connection with sensitization to the hapten diphenylcyclopropenone (DPC). The CDR3 spells CASSYSRQGANYGYTF. The CDR3 nucleotides read TGTGCCAGCAGTTACTCGCGGCAGGGGGCCAACTATGGCTACACCTTC.